The source of this T cell receptor (beta chain) is a study of T cell clonotyping in hematopoietic cell transplantation. Study-wide results and caveats: Broader posttransplant TCR repertoire diversity was predicted by graft donor and pretransplant recipient Inverse Simpson Index values. At the given depth, recipient repertoires were over 95% de novo clonotypes.

Sequenced by immunoSEQ multiplex PCR; TCRdb stores in-frame clones only, minus some. The table shows 9,500 to 12,000 clones, with roughly nine tenths occurring only once. Details on this clone: Its target is not known.

Recipients were bled about 28 days pretransplant and at posttransplant days 30, 100, 180. The CDR3 runs 11 residues. Germline V gene sequence: CDR1 MDHEN, CDR2 SYDVKM. V was cut by 6 bases and J by 4 bases, with 6 bases left in between. This TCR derives from a male patient between 55 and 70 years old who had an allogeneic stem cell transplant from an unrelated donor, so the T cells may come from the graft donor. Some clones in this sample may be carry-over from other donors' samples. Source: PBMCs, taken 180 days after allogeneic stem cell transplant. The chain couples TRBV28 to TRBJ1-2; D is possibly TRBD1 (5 bases). CDR3 in amino acids: CASSGAYGYTF. The CDR3 region has the DNA TGTGCCAGCAGCGGGGCCTATGGCTACACCTTC.